The following is a TCR beta chain sequence with its context. PCR involved 60 Vbeta and 13 Jbeta primers. The assay was immunoSEQ multiplex PCR, and TCRdb's table has in-frame clones only and misses some. Of about 180,000 clones in the sample, over 70% were seen once. This entry comes from a study of cytomegalovirus exposure and HLA in healthy donors. The CDR3 contains 15 residues. V lost 1 base and J 1 base, leaving 11 bases between the germline ends. Germline V gives CDR1 SGHRS, CDR2 YFSETQ. The clonotype comes from a man between 18 and 35 years old in good health and CMV-seronegative. Sequenced material: PBMCs. The chain is built from TRBV5-1 and TRBJ1-2; a possible D gene is TRBD1 (5 bases). In DNA, the CDR3 is TGCGCCAGCAGCTTGAATCAGGGAGGTAACTATGGCTACACCTTC. The encoded protein is CASSLNQGGNYGYTF.